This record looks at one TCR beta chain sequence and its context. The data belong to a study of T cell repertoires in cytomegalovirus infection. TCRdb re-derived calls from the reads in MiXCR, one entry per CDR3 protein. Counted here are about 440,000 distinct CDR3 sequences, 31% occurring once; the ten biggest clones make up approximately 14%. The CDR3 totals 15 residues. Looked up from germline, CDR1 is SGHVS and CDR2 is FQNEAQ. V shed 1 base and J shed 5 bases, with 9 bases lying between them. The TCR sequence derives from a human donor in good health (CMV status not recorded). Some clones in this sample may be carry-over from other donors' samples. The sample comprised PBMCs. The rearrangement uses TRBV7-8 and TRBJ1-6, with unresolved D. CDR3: CASSLVLPDNSPLHF. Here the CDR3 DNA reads TGTGCCAGCAGCTTAGTGCTACCGGATAATTCACCCCTCCACTTT.